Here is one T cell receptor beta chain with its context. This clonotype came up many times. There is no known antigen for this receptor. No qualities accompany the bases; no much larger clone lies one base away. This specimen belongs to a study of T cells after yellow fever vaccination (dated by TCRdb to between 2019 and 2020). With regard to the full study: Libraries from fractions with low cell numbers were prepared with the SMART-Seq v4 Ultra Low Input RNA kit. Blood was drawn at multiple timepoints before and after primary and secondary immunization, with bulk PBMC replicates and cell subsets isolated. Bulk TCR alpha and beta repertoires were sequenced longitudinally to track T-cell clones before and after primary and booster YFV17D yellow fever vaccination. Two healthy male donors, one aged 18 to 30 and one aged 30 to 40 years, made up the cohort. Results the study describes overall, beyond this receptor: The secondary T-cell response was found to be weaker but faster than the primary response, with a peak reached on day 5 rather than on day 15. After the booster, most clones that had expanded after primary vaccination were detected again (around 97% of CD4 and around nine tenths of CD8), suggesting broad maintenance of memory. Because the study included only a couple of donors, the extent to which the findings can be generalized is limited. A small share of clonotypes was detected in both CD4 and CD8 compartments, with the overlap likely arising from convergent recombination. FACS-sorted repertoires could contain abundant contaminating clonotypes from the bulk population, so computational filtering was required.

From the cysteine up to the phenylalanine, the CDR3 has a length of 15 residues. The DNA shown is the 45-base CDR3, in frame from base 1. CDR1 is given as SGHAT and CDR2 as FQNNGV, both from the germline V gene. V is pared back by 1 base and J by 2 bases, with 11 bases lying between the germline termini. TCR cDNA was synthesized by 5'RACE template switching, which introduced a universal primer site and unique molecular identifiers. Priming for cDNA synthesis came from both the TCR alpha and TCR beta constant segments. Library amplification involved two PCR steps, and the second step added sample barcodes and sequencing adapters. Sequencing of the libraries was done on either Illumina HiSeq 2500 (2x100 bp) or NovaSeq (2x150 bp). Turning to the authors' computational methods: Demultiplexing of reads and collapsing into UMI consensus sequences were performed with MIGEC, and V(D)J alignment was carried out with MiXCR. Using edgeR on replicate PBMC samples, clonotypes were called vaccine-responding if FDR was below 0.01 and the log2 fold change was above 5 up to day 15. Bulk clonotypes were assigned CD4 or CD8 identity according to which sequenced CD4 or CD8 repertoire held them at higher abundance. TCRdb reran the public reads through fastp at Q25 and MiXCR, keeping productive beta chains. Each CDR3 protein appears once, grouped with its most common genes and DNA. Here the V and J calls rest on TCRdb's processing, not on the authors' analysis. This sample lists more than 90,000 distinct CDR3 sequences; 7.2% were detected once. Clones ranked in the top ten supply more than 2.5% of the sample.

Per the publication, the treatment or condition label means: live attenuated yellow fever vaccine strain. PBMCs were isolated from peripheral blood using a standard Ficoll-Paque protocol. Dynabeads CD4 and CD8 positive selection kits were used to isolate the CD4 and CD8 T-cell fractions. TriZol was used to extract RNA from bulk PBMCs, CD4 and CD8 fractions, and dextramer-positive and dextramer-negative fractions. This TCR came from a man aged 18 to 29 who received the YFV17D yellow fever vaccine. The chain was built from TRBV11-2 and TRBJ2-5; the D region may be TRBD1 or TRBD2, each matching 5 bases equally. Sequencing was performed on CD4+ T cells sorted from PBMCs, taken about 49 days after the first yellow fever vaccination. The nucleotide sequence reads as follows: TGTGCCAGCAGCTTAGTACGGGGCCCTCAAGAGACCCAGTACTTC. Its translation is CASSLVRGPQETQYF.